These T cell receptor beta chains were read from a single sample in a study of shared clonotypes between healthy human individuals. Method: immunoSEQ multiplex PCR; TCRdb's copy keeps in-frame clones and lacks some. The data contain about half a million clones, 78% of them singletons. The sample consisted of PBMCs. The receptors stem from a woman in her thirties or forties in good health. Some clones in this sample may be carry-over from other donors' samples. CDR3s include the opening cysteine and the closing phenylalanine or tryptophan. A D gene is named only where the DNA matches it firmly. Some rows have no size entry. The others give once, few or many, or a class for an expanded clone.

CDR3: CAWFGQGRETQYF
DNA: TGTGCCTGGTTTGGACAGGGGCGAGAGACCCAGTACTTC
size: .
D: TRBD1
V: TRBV6-9
J: TRBJ2-5

CDR3: CAIMLGQGGEAFF
DNA: TGTGCCATCATGCTGGGACAGGGAGGTGAAGCTTTCTTT
size: .
D: TRBD1
V: TRBV10-3
J: TRBJ1-1

CDR3: CASSPSGGTTGNTIYF
DNA: TGCGCCAGCAGTCCATCAGGGGGCACAACTGGAAACACCATATATTTT
size: .
D: TRBD1
V: TRBV5-1
J: TRBJ1-3

CDR3: CASSQVLSIRGSFEQYF
DNA: TGCGCCAGCAGCCAAGTTCTCTCCATCCGGGGGTCGTTCGAGCAGTACTTC
size: .
D: .
V: TRBV4-1
J: TRBJ2-7

CDR3: CASSPDTNIQYF
DNA: TGTGCCAGCAGCCCCGACACAAACATTCAGTACTTC
size: .
D: .
V: TRBV7-9
J: TRBJ2-4

CDR3: CASSQGLAGSYNEQFF
DNA: TGCGCCAGCAGCCAAGGACTAGCGGGCTCCTACAATGAGCAGTTCTTC
size: .
D: TRBD2
V: TRBV11-2
J: TRBJ2-1

CDR3: CASRSGLANIQYF
DNA: TGTGCCAGCAGGTCGGGACTCGCAAACATTCAGTACTTC
size: .
D: .
V: TRBV25-1
J: TRBJ2-4

CDR3: CASSDSGDTQYF
DNA: TGTGCCAGCAGTGACTCTGGGGATACGCAGTATTTT
size: .
D: .
V: TRBV6-4
J: TRBJ2-3

CDR3: CASSERAGGLTDTQYF
DNA: TGTGCCAGCAGTGAACGGGCGGGAGGGTTGACAGATACGCAGTATTTT
size: .
D: TRBD2
V: TRBV2
J: TRBJ2-3

CDR3: CASSYSGTLTDTQYF
DNA: TGTGCCAGCAGTTATAGCGGGACACTCACAGATACGCAGTATTTT
size: .
D: TRBD2
V: TRBV6-5
J: TRBJ2-3

CDR3: CASSSRGGSYGYTF
DNA: TGTGCCAGCAGTTCTAGGGGGGGATCCTATGGCTACACCTTC
size: .
D: .
V: TRBV28
J: TRBJ1-2

CDR3: CASSLTALGEAFF
DNA: TGTGCCAGCAGCTTAACGGCACTCGGTGAAGCTTTCTTT
size: few
D: .
V: TRBV7-8
J: TRBJ1-1

CDR3: CASSLLRGAPYGYTF
DNA: TGCGCCAGCAGCTTGCTGCGGGGTGCGCCTTATGGCTACACCTTC
size: .
D: .
V: TRBV5-1
J: TRBJ1-2

CDR3: CATSRDEVFYGYTF
DNA: TGTGCCACCAGCAGAGATGAGGTCTTCTATGGCTACACCTTC
size: .
D: .
V: TRBV15
J: TRBJ1-2

CDR3: CASSFAGATTNEKLFF
DNA: TGTGCCAGCAGTTTCGCAGGGGCGACAACTAATGAAAAACTGTTTTTT
size: few
D: .
V: TRBV27
J: TRBJ1-4

CDR3: CASSMDTGTTDTQYF
DNA: TGTGCCAGCAGTATGGATACCGGGACAACAGATACGCAGTATTTT
size: .
D: .
V: TRBV27
J: TRBJ2-3

CDR3: CASSVTSGNNEQFF
DNA: TGTGCCAGCAGCGTAACTAGCGGGAACAATGAGCAGTTCTTC
size: .
D: TRBD2
V: TRBV9
J: TRBJ2-1

CDR3: CASSYARDGSVATNEKLFF
DNA: TGTGCCAGCAGTTATGCCCGGGACGGGAGCGTGGCAACTAATGAAAAACTGTTTTTT
size: .
D: .
V: TRBV6-4
J: TRBJ1-4